This record looks at one T cell receptor beta chain sequence and its context. TCRdb keeps only in-frame clones here, not all; method: immunoSEQ multiplex PCR. The table has roughly 120,000 clones, approximately 93% seen once. The entry originates in a study of T cell changes during pregnancy in multiple sclerosis. The clonotype comes from a female donor with multiple sclerosis, enrolled in a pregnancy study. Here the sequenced sample was peripheral blood, taken before pregnancy.

CDR3 bases: TGTGCCAGCAGCTCACAGGGATACAACTATGGCTACACCTTC. It translates to CASSSQGYNYGYTF. The rearrangement joins TRBV5-4 to TRBJ1-2, with D possibly matching TRBD1 (6 bases). The germline CDR1 and CDR2 sequences are SGHNT and YYREEE (reference sequence). V gave up 3 bases and J gave up 2 bases, with 11 bases separating them. This CDR3 has 14 amino acids. The full variable domain, in which reference TRBV5-4 and TRBJ1-2 provide the parts outside the CDR3, is ETGVTQSPTHLIKTRGQQVTLRCSSQSGHNTVSWYQQALGQGPQFIFQYYREEENGRGNFPPRFSGLQFPNYSSELNVNALELDDSALYLCASSSQGYNYGYTFGSGTRLTVV.